Following are 22 T cell receptor beta chains from one sample sequenced in a study of blood T cell repertoires in COVID-19. Generated by immunoSEQ multiplex PCR, the TCRdb table keeps only in-frame clones and is missing some. The table lists some 280,000 clones, approximately 86% of them singletons. What was sequenced was peripheral blood. Receptors were obtained from a woman in her forties or fifties with active or convalescent COVID-19.

V usage is TRBV30 and J usage is TRBJ2-5; the D gene is possibly TRBD1 (5 bases). V was clipped by 3 bases and J by 5 bases, with 13 bases between them. CDR3 size: 13 residues. Germline-derived CDR1 and CDR2 are GTSNPN and SVGIG (reference sequence). CDR3: CAWRGKGIETQYF. Written as DNA, the CDR3 is TGTGCCTGGAGGGGGAAGGGGATTGAGACCCAGTACTTC.

J is TRBJ2-6 and V is TRBV9, with no clear D. CDR3 length equals 15 residues. The germline CDR1 and CDR2 sequences are SGDLS and YYNGEE. V gave up 0 bases and J gave up 3 bases, with 7 bases separating them. The CDR3 nucleotides read TGTGCCAGCAGCGTAGTGGGCAGTGGGGCCAACGTCCTGACTTTC. Translated: CASSVVGSGANVLTF.

V gene TRBV25-1 combines with J gene TRBJ1-4; perhaps TRBD1 as D (5 bases). Per the germline V gene, CDR1 is MGHDK and CDR2 is SYGVNS. Trimming took 1 base from V and 5 from J, leaving 14 bases between them. CDR3 length: 16 amino acids. CDR3 loop: CASSEWRGGGNEKLFF. In DNA form, the CDR3 reads TGTGCCAGCAGTGAATGGAGGGGCGGGGGGAATGAAAAACTGTTTTTT. Filled out from reference TRBV25-1 and TRBJ1-4, the complete variable domain reads EADIYQTPRYLVIGTGKKITLECSQTMGHDKMYWYQQDPGMELHLIHYSYGVNSTEKGDLSSESTVSRIRTEHFPLTLESARPSHTSQYLCASSEWRGGGNEKLFFGSGTQLSVL.

This chain connects TRBV2 to TRBJ1-6; D is ambiguous. Germline V gene sequence: CDR1 SNHLY, CDR2 FYNNEI. The V end was cut by 8 bases, the J end by 5 bases, with 13 bases between. CDR3 size: 14 residues. This chain's CDR3 is CASGGGPHNSPLHF. The CDR3 DNA sequence: TGTGCCAGCGGAGGAGGGCCTCATAATTCACCCCTCCACTTT.

J is TRBJ2-1 and V is TRBV19; D may be TRBD2 (6 bases). Trimming removed 5 bases at V and 4 bases at J, with 9 bases between. Germline CDR1 LNHDA, CDR2 SQIVND (reference sequence). The CDR3 extends over 13 amino acids. As DNA, the CDR3 is TGTGCCAGTAGTCGGGACTCTTACAATGAGCAGTTCTTC. Its protein product is CASSRDSYNEQFF.

Turning to this clone: The junction departs from germline at one end; a sequencing error may be responsible. The chain couples TRBV30 to TRBJ1-2, with TRBD1 as a possible D gene (5 bases). CDR1 GTSNPN and CDR2 SVGIG come from the germline V gene (reference sequence). CDR3 size: 12 residues. The CDR3 region has the DNA TGTGTCTGGGGGAGAGAGGCTTATGGCTACACCTTC. As protein: CVWGREAYGYTF.

V usage is TRBV5-1 and J usage is TRBJ2-5, with D tentatively TRBD1 (6 bases). CDR1 and CDR2 (germline): SGHRS, YFSETQ. V lost 4 bases and J 0 bases, leaving 13 bases between the germline ends. This CDR3 is 15 amino acids long. For the CDR3, the DNA is TGCGCCAGCAGCCAAGACAGGCGATACCAAGAGACCCAGTACTTC. It translates to CASSQDRRYQETQYF.

This sequence joins TRBV11-2 and TRBJ2-7; perhaps TRBD1 as D (5 bases). CDR1 is SGHAT and CDR2 is FQNNGV in the germline V gene. V was pared by 1 base and J by 6 bases, with 13 bases between. This CDR3 is built from 14 residues. The CDR3 DNA reads TGTGCCAGCAGCTTAGGGCAGGGTTTGGGCGAGCAGTACTTC. Translation: CASSLGQGLGEQYF.

V and J are TRBV3-1 (or the pseudogene TRBV3-2) and TRBJ2-7; 7 nucleotides line up with TRBD2. CDR1 is LGHDT, CDR2 YNNKEL, per germline (reference sequence). This CDR3 has 17 amino acids. V lost 0 bases to trimming and J lost 6 bases; unmatched junction nucleotides: 14. Here the CDR3 reads CASSQDSPVKTSLEQYF. The CDR3 DNA reads as TGTGCCAGCAGCCAAGACAGCCCCGTGAAGACTAGCCTCGAGCAGTACTTC.

V usage is TRBV19 and J usage is TRBJ1-6; the D gene is possibly TRBD1 (5 bases). Germline V gene lookup returns CDR1 LNHDA and CDR2 SQIVND (reference sequence). The CDR3 runs 12 residues. The V gene lost 4 bases and the J gene lost 11 bases, with 9 bases spanning the gap. CDR3 in amino acids: CASSKHRTPLHF. The CDR3 DNA reads TGTGCCAGTAGTAAACACAGGACACCCCTCCACTTT.

This clone was observed a handful of times. The chain uses TRBV27 and TRBJ2-1; D is unresolved. The germline V gene has CDR1 MNHEY and CDR2 SMNVEV (reference sequence). V was trimmed by 0 bases and J by 0 bases, leaving 9 bases between them. The length of the CDR3 is 16 residues. CDR3 sequence (DNA): TGTGCCAGCAGTTTATCCGCCGGTAGCTCCTACAATGAGCAGTTCTTC. Amino acids: CASSLSAGSSYNEQFF.

This clone appeared many times. The chain carries TRBV2 and TRBJ2-1, with 10 bases matching TRBD2. The germline V gene has CDR1 SNHLY and CDR2 FYNNEI. Trimming removed 6 bases from V and 5 bases from J; junction bases left unmatched: 7. This CDR3 is 15 amino acids long. The CDR3 DNA reads as TGTGCCAGCAGGACCCTAGCGGGAGAGGACAATGAGCAGTTCTTC. Protein sequence: CASRTLAGEDNEQFF.

This clone has just a few counts. The sample has other DNA sequences that encode this CDR3 too. The chain has TRBV7-2 and TRBJ2-1, with 9 bases identical to TRBD2. From germline, CDR1 is SGHTA and CDR2 FQGNSA. CDR3 size: 16 residues. Trimming took 7 bases from V and 1 from J; bases not matched to a gene: 8. CDR3 sequence: CASTLSGSESYNEQFF. As DNA, the CDR3 is TGTGCCAGCACCCTTAGCGGGAGCGAGTCCTACAATGAGCAGTTCTTC. Filled out from reference TRBV7-2 and TRBJ2-1, the complete variable domain reads GAGVSQSPSNKVTEKGKDVELRCDPISGHTALYWYRQSLGQGLEFLIYFQGNSAPDKSGLPSDRFSAERTGGSVSTLTIQRTQQEDSAVYLCASTLSGSESYNEQFFGPGTRLTVL.

The CDR3: CASSYGGGAGNSPLHF. CDR3 DNA sequence: TGTGCCAGCAGTTACGGAGGGGGCGCGGGTAATTCACCCCTCCACTTT. The chain uses TRBV6-6 and TRBJ1-6; 7 bases map to TRBD1. Trimming removed 2 bases from V and 6 bases from J; junction bases left unmatched: 7. The length of the CDR3 is 16 residues. Looked up from germline, CDR1 is MNHNY and CDR2 is SVGAGI (reference sequence).

The chain joins TRBV19 to TRBJ1-2, with 8 positions matching TRBD1. There are 12 residues in the CDR3. The V gene end was trimmed by 6 bases and the J gene end by 6 bases; junction bases not matched to a gene: 3. Germline V lookup: CDR1 LNHDA, CDR2 SQIVND (reference sequence). CDR3 nucleotides: TGTGCCAGTAGGGCAGGGGGCGATGGCTACACCTTC. Its translation is CASRAGGDGYTF.

This clone was counted only a few times. This rearrangement joins TRBV6-1 to TRBJ1-6; weak D call: TRBD1 (5 bases). CDR1 is MNHNS and CDR2 is SASEGT in the germline V gene. Trimming took 0 bases from V and 8 from J, leaving 14 bases between them. This CDR3 has 16 residues. CDR3 amino acids: CASSEAGGAADSPLHF. The CDR3 bases are TGTGCCAGCAGTGAAGCGGGAGGGGCCGCGGATTCACCCCTCCACTTT.

Details on this clone: Other DNA sequences within the sample encode an identical CDR3. CDR3 nucleotide sequence: TGCGCCAGCAGCTTGACGGTGAACACTGAAGCTTTCTTT. It translates to CASSLTVNTEAFF. The rearrangement links TRBV5-1 to TRBJ1-1; no firm D call. Between the trimmed V and J ends, which lost 1 base and 0 bases, there was a span of 4 bases. This CDR3 contains 13 residues. Germline V gives CDR1 SGHRS, CDR2 YFSETQ.

V and J are TRBV28 and TRBJ2-6, with D unclear. This CDR3 contains 14 residues. Trimming removed 2 bases from V and 3 bases from J, with 5 bases in between. Germline CDR1 MDHEN, CDR2 SYDVKM. The CDR3 DNA reads TGTGCCAGCAGTTTAGTTAGTGGGGCCAACGTCCTGACTTTC. It yields the protein CASSLVSGANVLTF.

The chain links TRBV7-9 to TRBJ1-2, with D possibly matching TRBD1 (5 bases). The germline V and J ends were trimmed by 2 bases and 1 base, with 11 bases remaining between them. Germline-derived CDR1 and CDR2 are SEHNR and FQNEAQ (reference sequence). The CDR3 consists of 15 residues. Here the CDR3 DNA reads TGTGCCAGCAGCTTATCCCCGACAGTTAACTATGGCTACACCTTC. Amino acid sequence: CASSLSPTVNYGYTF.

The chain is built from TRBV7-9 and TRBJ1-4; the D gene is possibly TRBD1 (5 bases). Germline V gene data show CDR1 as SEHNR and CDR2 as FQNEAQ (reference sequence). The CDR3 covers 15 residues. V was cut by 5 bases and J by 1 base, with 11 bases left in between. This CDR3 is CASSRGEGTNEKLFF. In DNA form, the CDR3 reads TGTGCCAGCAGCAGAGGGGAGGGAACTAATGAAAAACTGTTTTTT.

This clone has a count of ten or more. The chain couples TRBV7-9 to TRBJ2-1, with a tentative D call TRBD2 (6 bases). This CDR3 spans 14 amino acids. Trimming cost V 3 bases and J 7 bases, with 13 bases left between them. CDR1 is SEHNR and CDR2 is FQNEAQ in the germline V gene (reference sequence). The CDR3 sequence is CASSFRLDSNEQFF. DNA for the CDR3: TGTGCCAGCAGCTTCCGACTAGATAGTAATGAGCAGTTCTTC.

The J gene is TRBJ2-1, the V gene TRBV21-1; the DNA was not compared with TRBD2, the D call given in the table. TRBV21-1 is classified as a pseudogene. The CDR3 has 18 amino acids. The CDR3 nucleotides read TGTGCCAGCAGCCCCGAGGGAATAGCGGGAGTTGTACAACATGAGCAGTTCTTC. Translated, it gives CASSPEGIAGVVQHEQFF.